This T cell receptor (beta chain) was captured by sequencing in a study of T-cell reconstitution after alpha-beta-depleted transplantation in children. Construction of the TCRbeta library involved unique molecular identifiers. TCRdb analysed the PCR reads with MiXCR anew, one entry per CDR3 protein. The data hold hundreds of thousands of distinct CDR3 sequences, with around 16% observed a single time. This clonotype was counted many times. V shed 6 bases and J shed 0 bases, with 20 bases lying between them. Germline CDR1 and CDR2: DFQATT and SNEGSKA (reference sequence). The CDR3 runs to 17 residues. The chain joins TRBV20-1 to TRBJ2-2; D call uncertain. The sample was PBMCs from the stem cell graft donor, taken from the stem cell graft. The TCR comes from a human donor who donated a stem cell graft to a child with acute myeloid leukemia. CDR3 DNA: TGCAGTGCAAGGGATTCTATATCCGTCGCGAACACCGGGGAGCTGTTTTTT. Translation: CSARDSISVANTGELFF.